This TCR beta chain was retrieved from a study of T cell repertoires in cytomegalovirus infection. The overall study: Indications came from public TCR beta signatures; they pointed to CMV infection and to a matching HLA type.

J lost 0 bases, V lost 1 base, and 3 bases had no gene match. This CDR3 spans 16 amino acids. Germline assignment: CDR1 SGHTA and CDR2 FQGNSA. One entry per CDR3 protein results from TCRdb running MiXCR on the reads. This sample has hundreds of thousands of distinct CDR3 sequences, with approximately 32% found just once. This clonotype was detected many times. Its target is unknown. Notes on the study in general: Using cumulative public TCR beta family frequency, the authors identified those who carried CMV together with the relevant HLA.

Sequenced input: PBMCs. This receptor was identified in a human donor in good health (CMV status not recorded). Some clones in this sample may be carry-over from other donors' samples. This chain links TRBV7-2 with TRBJ2-5; 9 nucleotides align to TRBD2. The CDR3 protein is CASSLVAGANQETQYF. In DNA, the CDR3 is TGTGCCAGCAGCTTAGTAGCGGGGGCAAACCAAGAGACCCAGTACTTC.